This T cell receptor beta chain was identified in a study of regulatory T cells in long-lasting Graves disease. Study in general: Persistent Graves' disease required over 5 years of antithyroid drugs and positive TSH receptor antibodies.

With iRepertoire HTBI primers and Arm-PCR of CDR3 regions, TCR beta libraries were built. Via MiXCR, TCRdb re-called the multiplex PCR reads, giving one row per CDR3 protein. The sample has approximately 440,000 distinct CDR3 sequences, around 22% seen once. This clonotype has only a few counts. As to time point: persistent/refractory GD, antithyroid drugs over 5 years with positive TRAb. Researchers made the TCR library from RNA that was extracted from PBMCs. Patients with Graves' disease were diagnosed by American Thyroid Association guidelines. The source is a female donor with Graves disease. Sequencing was performed on peripheral blood mononuclear cells (PBMCs), taken when the disease was refractory, from a patient treated with antithyroid drugs.

Here the CDR3 reads CASKQGQGANQPQHF. As DNA, the CDR3 is TGTGCCAGCAAACAGGGACAGGGGGCCAATCAGCCCCAGCATTTT. The chain links TRBV6-1 to TRBJ1-5; the match to TRBD1 covers 12 bases. Germline values: CDR1 MNHNS, CDR2 SASEGT. This CDR3 has 15 residues. Unmatched junction bases numbered 4, after V lost 7 bases and J lost 3 bases.